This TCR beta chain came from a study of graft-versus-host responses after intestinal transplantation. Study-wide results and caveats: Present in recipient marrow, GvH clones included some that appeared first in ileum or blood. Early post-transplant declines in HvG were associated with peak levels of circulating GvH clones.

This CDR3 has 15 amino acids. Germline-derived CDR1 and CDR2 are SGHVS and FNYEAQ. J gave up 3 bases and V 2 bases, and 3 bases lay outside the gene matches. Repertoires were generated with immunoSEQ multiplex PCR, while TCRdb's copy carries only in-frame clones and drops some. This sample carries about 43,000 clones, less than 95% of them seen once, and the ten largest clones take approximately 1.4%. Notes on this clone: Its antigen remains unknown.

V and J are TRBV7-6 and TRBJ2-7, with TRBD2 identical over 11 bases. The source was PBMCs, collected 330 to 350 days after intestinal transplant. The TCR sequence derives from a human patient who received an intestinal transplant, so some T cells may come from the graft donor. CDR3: CASSLRLAGIYEQYF. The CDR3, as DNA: TGTGCCAGCAGCTTAAGACTAGCGGGAATCTACGAGCAGTACTTC.